A single sample gave rise to the 30 T cell receptor beta chains below, sequenced in a study of blood T cell repertoires in COVID-19. Clones were read by immunoSEQ multiplex PCR, and TCRdb kept only the in-frame ones, dropping some. The sample consists of fewer than 200,000 clones, 80% to 90% of them appearing once. Sequenced material: peripheral blood. The receptors were sampled from a woman aged 50 to 60 with COVID-19, enrolled during active disease.

J is TRBJ1-5 and V is TRBV6-5, with D maybe TRBD1 (6 bases). The CDR3 runs to 15 residues. Germline CDR1 reads MNHEY; CDR2 reads SVGAGI. V lost 7 bases and J lost 1, with 14 bases in between. The CDR3 spells CASIRQVFSNQPQHF. Written as DNA, the CDR3 is TGTGCCAGCATTAGACAGGTTTTCAGCAATCAGCCCCAGCATTTT.

The gene calls are TRBV5-1 and TRBJ1-1; D remains unclear. This CDR3 has 14 amino acids. V gave up 1 base and J gave up 3 bases, with 10 bases separating them. CDR1 and CDR2 (germline): SGHRS, YFSETQ. Here the CDR3 DNA reads TGCGCCAGCAGCTTGCTTACAGCAGACACTGAAGCTTTCTTT. The encoded protein is CASSLLTADTEAFF.

The chain couples TRBV19 to TRBJ2-1, with 10 positions matching TRBD2. The CDR3 totals 15 residues. J lost 10 bases, V lost 3 bases, and 9 bases had no gene match. Germline V lookup: CDR1 LNHDA, CDR2 SQIVND (reference sequence). CDR3 amino acids: CASSIGLAEGKEQFF. The CDR3 DNA reads as TGTGCCAGTAGTATTGGACTAGCGGAGGGGAAGGAGCAGTTCTTC.

This clone was counted a single time. The genes are TRBV30 and TRBJ1-1; possible D gene TRBD1, 6 bases. Germline V lookup: CDR1 GTSNPN, CDR2 SVGIG (reference sequence). This CDR3 has 14 amino acids. Trimming stripped 7 bases from V and 6 bases from J, with 21 bases between. In nucleotides, the CDR3 is TGTGCCTCCCGGGGGGCCAGTGGTAACTCTGAAGCTTTCTTT. Protein sequence: CASRGASGNSEAFF.

This chain joins TRBV7-2 and TRBJ1-2; D not certain. In germline, CDR1 is SGHTA, CDR2 FQGNSA. The CDR3 runs 14 residues. Trimming took 2 bases from V and 7 from J, leaving 14 bases between them. The CDR3 region is CASSLLEGLGGYTF. The CDR3 coding sequence is TGTGCCAGCAGCTTATTGGAGGGCTTAGGTGGCTACACCTTC.

The chain combines TRBV7-2 with TRBJ1-2; 7 bases are shared with TRBD1. Germline CDR1 is SGHTA and CDR2 is FQGNSA. J lost 2 bases, V lost 5 bases, and 5 bases had no gene match. The length of the CDR3 is 14 residues. The CDR3, as DNA: TGTGCCAGCAGCCCACCGGGACAGAACTATGGCTACACCTTC. Its protein is CASSPPGQNYGYTF. The full variable domain, its missing parts supplied by reference TRBV7-2 and TRBJ1-2, is GAGVSQSPSNKVTEKGKDVELRCDPISGHTALYWYRQSLGQGLEFLIYFQGNSAPDKSGLPSDRFSAERTGGSVSTLTIQRTQQEDSAVYLCASSPPGQNYGYTFGSGTRLTVV.

This clone was observed a handful of times. The chain recombines TRBV7-3 with TRBJ1-2; 8 bases are a match to TRBD1. Germline V gene data show CDR1 as SGHTA and CDR2 as FQGTGA. V was pared by 5 bases and J by 11 bases, with 16 bases of the junction left unmatched. CDR3 length equals 15 residues. The CDR3, as DNA: TGTGCCAGCAGCCCCGACGGGACAGGCCCTTTACCGTACACCTTC. Protein sequence: CASSPDGTGPLPYTF.

J is TRBJ2-5 and V is TRBV7-3; TRBD2 agrees at 9 bases. V lost 4 bases, J lost 4 bases, and 4 bases stayed unmatched. The germline V gene has CDR1 SGHTA and CDR2 FQGTGA. The CDR3 extends over 14 amino acids. CDR3 loop: CASSSGTSPETQYF. CDR3 nucleotide sequence: TGTGCCAGCAGCTCCGGGACTAGCCCAGAGACCCAGTACTTC.

The V gene is TRBV10-3, the J gene TRBJ1-1, with 7 bases that match TRBD1. V lost 3 bases and J lost 1; bases outside the gene matches: 5. The germline V gene encodes CDR1 ENHRY and CDR2 SYGVKD. The CDR3 covers 15 residues. The CDR3 DNA sequence: TGTGCCATCAGTGAAAGGGACAGAGAGAACACTGAAGCTTTCTTT. Translation: CAISERDRENTEAFF.

The chain couples TRBV30 to TRBJ2-3; no reliable D call. The CDR3 is 14 amino acids. Germline values: CDR1 GTSNPN, CDR2 SVGIG (reference sequence). Trimming removed 4 bases from V and 0 bases from J, with 11 bases in between. CDR3: CAWTDNPSTDTQYF. DNA of the CDR3: TGTGCCTGGACTGACAACCCGAGCACAGATACGCAGTATTTT.

This chain links TRBV4-3 with TRBJ1-4; TRBD1 matches at 7 bases. This CDR3 has 15 residues. In germline, CDR1 is LGHNA, CDR2 YSLEER. V shed 0 bases, J shed 4 bases, and the junction held 2 bases outside the gene matches. This CDR3 is CASSQDNRGNEKLFF. In DNA, the CDR3 is TGCGCCAGCAGCCAAGATAACAGGGGTAATGAAAAACTGTTTTTT.

The chain carries TRBV10-3 and TRBJ2-6, with unresolved D. Per the germline V gene, CDR1 is ENHRY and CDR2 is SYGVKD. This CDR3 spans 13 amino acids. Trimming removed 2 bases at V and 11 bases at J, with 10 bases between. In DNA form, the CDR3 reads TGTGCCATCAGTGAGGACGGCCGGGACGTCCTGACTTTC. Encoded protein: CAISEDGRDVLTF.

The chain has TRBV9 and TRBJ2-2; TRBD2 matches 9 bases. V lost 0 bases, J lost 1 base, and 1 base stayed unmatched. In germline, CDR1 is SGDLS, CDR2 YYNGEE. The CDR3 is made up of 16 amino acids. The CDR3 loop is CASSVGLAENTGELFF. The CDR3 DNA follows: TGTGCCAGCAGCGTAGGACTAGCGGAGAACACCGGGGAGCTGTTTTTT.

The V gene is TRBV2, the J gene TRBJ2-7, with D possibly matching TRBD1 (7 bases). V dropped 0 bases and J dropped 8 bases, with 17 bases sitting between them. The CDR3 is 15 amino acids. Germline-derived CDR1 and CDR2 are SNHLY and FYNNEI. The CDR3 spells CASSEARAGGTKQYF. In DNA, the CDR3 is TGTGCCAGCAGTGAAGCGCGGGCAGGGGGGACGAAGCAGTACTTC.

This chain uses TRBV3-1 (or the pseudogene TRBV3-2) with TRBJ2-5; TRBD2 matches 7 bases. CDR3 length: 14 amino acids. Germline V gene data show CDR1 as LGHDT and CDR2 as YNNKEL (reference sequence). V gave up 3 bases and J gave up 5 bases; unmatched junction bases: 6. CDR3: CASSQGLPLETQYF. The DNA of the CDR3 is TGTGCCAGCAGCCAGGGACTACCGTTGGAGACCCAGTACTTC.

The V call is TRBV27, the J call TRBJ2-5, with 10 bases that match TRBD2. The CDR3 is 14 amino acids. The germline CDR1 and CDR2 sequences are MNHEY and SMNVEV (reference sequence). J was trimmed by 5 bases and V by 5 bases; bases with no gene match: 5. Written as DNA, the CDR3 is TGTGCCAGCAGTGCGGGACTAGCGAAGGAGACCCAGTACTTC. Translated, it gives CASSAGLAKETQYF.

The rearrangement links TRBV30 to TRBJ2-3; 7 bases match TRBD2. With V trimmed by 4 bases and J by 6 bases, 4 bases remained unmatched. The CDR3 consists of 12 residues. The V gene's germline CDR1 is GTSNPN and CDR2 SVGIG (reference sequence). For the CDR3, the DNA is TGTGCCTGGACGGGGGGTTCGGATACGCAGTATTTT. Encoded protein: CAWTGGSDTQYF.

This chain links TRBV5-1 with TRBJ2-5; weak D call: TRBD1 (5 bases). The CDR3 loop spans 15 amino acids. The V gene's germline CDR1 is SGHRS and CDR2 YFSETQ. V gave up 4 bases and J gave up 2 bases, with 15 bases separating them. For the CDR3, the DNA is TGCGCCAGCAGCCAGTCAGGGTCGCCGCAAGAGACCCAGTACTTC. Its protein product is CASSQSGSPQETQYF.

The chain uses TRBV27 and TRBJ2-1; 7 nucleotides line up with TRBD2. Losses at the gene ends were 7 bases for V and 0 bases for J; bases not matched to a gene: 15. Per the germline V gene, CDR1 is MNHEY and CDR2 is SMNVEV (reference sequence). This CDR3 contains 18 residues. For the CDR3, the DNA is TGTGCCAGCAACCGGGGGTGGCCAGCGGGGAGCTCCTACAATGAGCAGTTCTTC. It codes for CASNRGWPAGSSYNEQFF.

The chain carries TRBV19 and TRBJ2-2; 7 bases are a match to TRBD2. Germline V gives CDR1 LNHDA, CDR2 SQIVND (reference sequence). The length of the CDR3 is 15 residues. Trimming at V came to 6 bases and at J to 4 bases, leaving 8 bases not matched to a gene. CDR3 protein: CASRGGVGSTGELFF. The CDR3 DNA follows: TGTGCCAGTAGGGGAGGGGTTGGAAGCACCGGGGAGCTGTTTTTT.

The chain employs TRBV3-1 (or the pseudogene TRBV3-2) and TRBJ1-3; TRBD1 aligns across 8 bases. CDR1 is LGHDT and CDR2 is YNNKEL in the germline V gene (reference sequence). With V trimmed by 4 bases and J by 4 bases, 9 bases remained unmatched. CDR3 size: 16 residues. The CDR3 is CASSPTRTGSGNTIYF. CDR3 DNA sequence: TGTGCCAGCAGCCCGACCCGGACAGGGTCCGGAAACACCATATATTTT.

The gene calls are TRBV7-2 and TRBJ2-5, with D tentatively TRBD1 (6 bases). The germline gives CDR1 SGHTA, CDR2 FQGNSA. This CDR3 comprises 14 residues. V was shortened by 10 bases and J by 5 bases, with 20 bases between the two germline ends. The CDR3 region has the DNA TGTGCCACAACGACGGGACATTCATCGGAGACCCAGTACTTC. Amino acids: CATTTGHSSETQYF.

The chain links TRBV5-1 to TRBJ1-1; 9 bases match TRBD1. This CDR3 region has 13 residues. Germline CDR1 is SGHRS and CDR2 is YFSETQ. V gave up 9 bases and J gave up 1 base; unmatched junction bases: 4. CDR3 sequence (DNA): TGCGCCACCCGGGACAGGGAGAACACTGAAGCTTTCTTT. Amino acid sequence: CATRDRENTEAFF.

The chain recombines TRBV19 with TRBJ1-5, with a possible D match to TRBD1 (6 bases). Trimming left V 10 bases short and J 5 bases short, with 18 bases between. The CDR3 extends over 14 amino acids. Per germline, CDR1 LNHDA and CDR2 SQIVND (reference sequence). The chain's CDR3 is CATCTGSTDQPQHF. In DNA form, the CDR3 reads TGTGCCACCTGTACAGGGTCGACGGATCAGCCCCAGCATTTT.

The chain couples TRBV5-4 to TRBJ2-7; D ambiguous. The CDR3 runs to 12 residues. V was clipped by 0 bases and J by 6 bases, with 7 bases between them. The germline V gene has CDR1 SGHNT and CDR2 YYREEE (reference sequence). This CDR3 is CASSLGWSEQYF. DNA of the CDR3: TGTGCCAGCAGCTTGGGATGGAGCGAGCAGTACTTC.

V and J are TRBV7-2 and TRBJ2-2; TRBD2 matches at 11 bases. The trim removed 4 bases at V and 7 bases at J, leaving 8 bases unmatched. Germline V gene lookup returns CDR1 SGHTA and CDR2 FQGNSA. The CDR3 has 16 amino acids. CDR3 sequence reads: CASSSRRLAGGGELFF. CDR3 in DNA: TGTGCCAGCAGCTCAAGGAGGCTAGCGGGGGGCGGGGAGCTGTTTTTT. Full variable domain (remainder filled in from reference TRBV7-2 and TRBJ2-2): GAGVSQSPSNKVTEKGKDVELRCDPISGHTALYWYRQSLGQGLEFLIYFQGNSAPDKSGLPSDRFSAERTGGSVSTLTIQRTQQEDSAVYLCASSSRRLAGGGELFFGEGSRLTVL.

This clone was recorded at least ten times. This sequence joins TRBV18 and TRBJ1-1; D is uncertain. Trimming pared 6 bases from V and 0 bases from J, leaving 8 bases between. Germline lookup yields CDR1 KGHSH and CDR2 LQKENI. CDR3 length equals 13 residues. The CDR3 sequence is CASSLNMNTEAFF. CDR3 nucleotides: TGTGCCAGCTCCCTCAACATGAACACTGAAGCTTTCTTT.

The V gene is TRBV30, the J gene TRBJ1-1; a possible D gene is TRBD1 (5 bases). Deletions cut 2 bases from V and 6 bases from J, with 10 bases between. This CDR3 has 12 residues. Per the germline V gene, CDR1 is GTSNPN and CDR2 is SVGIG (reference sequence). This CDR3 is CAWSPGHAEAFF. The CDR3 coding sequence is TGTGCCTGGAGTCCCGGACACGCTGAAGCTTTCTTT.

The rearrangement joins TRBV6-6 to TRBJ1-6, with TRBD1 identical over 8 bases. CDR1 is MNHNY, CDR2 SVGAGI, per germline (reference sequence). The CDR3 is 11 amino acids. The trim removed 5 bases at V and 14 bases at J, leaving 2 bases unmatched. Here the CDR3 reads CASSQQGALHF. The CDR3 coding sequence is TGTGCCAGCAGTCAACAGGGGGCCCTCCACTTT.

The chain combines TRBV6-5 with TRBJ2-7; possible D gene TRBD2, 5 bases. The V and J ends lost 6 bases and 0 bases respectively, with 12 bases between them. The CDR3 length is 14 residues. Germline CDR1 reads MNHEY; CDR2 reads SVGAGI. The DNA of the CDR3 is TGTGCCAGCAGGGGCGGACTGAACTCCTACGAGCAGTACTTC. This translates into CASRGGLNSYEQYF.